Listed below are T cell receptor beta chains from one sample, sequenced in a study of blood T cell repertoires in COVID-19. The protocol was immunoSEQ multiplex PCR, while the TCRdb copy is restricted to in-frame clones and leaves out a portion. The table includes roughly 120,000 clones, about nine tenths detected once. Sequencing was done on a sample of peripheral blood. The receptors here all came from a woman aged 65 to 85 with acute or convalescent COVID-19. CDR3s include the opening cysteine and the closing phenylalanine or tryptophan. The D gene is left open where the match is weak. Expanded clones get a size class; other rows say once, few or many, or leave the size out.

D: TRBD1; V: TRBV6-6; size: .; J: TRBJ1-2; DNA: TGTGCCAGCAACCTTCAGGGGGCCTATGGCTACACCTTC; CDR3: CASNLQGAYGYTF
D: .; V: TRBV12-3/TRBV12-4; size: .; J: TRBJ1-1; DNA: TGTGCCAGCAGGCGCCCCTCGGGCACTGAAGCTTTCTTT; CDR3: CASRRPSGTEAFF
D: .; V: TRBV28; size: few; J: TRBJ1-3; DNA: TGTGCCAGCAGTTTATGGGAGACAGGTGGAAACACCATATATTTT; CDR3: CASSLWETGGNTIYF
D: .; V: TRBV7-9; size: few; J: TRBJ1-2; DNA: TGTGCCAGCAGCCCCTGGCCCCTAACGCGGGATGGCTACACCTTC; CDR3: CASSPWPLTRDGYTF
D: .; V: TRBV5-4; size: .; J: TRBJ2-5; DNA: TGTGCCAGCAGCTTGGCCAGTTCTCATCAAGAGACCCAGTACTTC; CDR3: CASSLASSHQETQYF
D: .; V: TRBV5-5; size: .; J: TRBJ2-1; DNA: TGTGCCAGCAACCACAGGTGGGAAGATGAGCAGTTCTTC; CDR3: CASNHRWEDEQFF
D: .; V: TRBV14; size: .; J: TRBJ1-6; DNA: TGTGCCAGCAGCCATTCAGGAAGGGAGAATTCACCCCTCCACTTT; CDR3: CASSHSGRENSPLHF
D: TRBD1; V: TRBV7-6; size: .; J: TRBJ2-3; DNA: TGTGCCAGCAGCTTGGTTGGGACAGGAAGCACAGATACGCAGTATTTT; CDR3: CASSLVGTGSTDTQYF
D: .; V: TRBV19; size: .; J: TRBJ2-2; DNA: TGTGCCAGTAGTGAACAGGTTTCAACCGGGGAGCTGTTTTTT; CDR3: CASSEQVSTGELFF
D: TRBD1; V: TRBV7-9; size: .; J: TRBJ1-3; DNA: TGTGCCAGCAGCTCGGGGACAGGGCCTGGAAACACCATATATTTT; CDR3: CASSSGTGPGNTIYF
D: .; V: TRBV3-1/TRBV3-2; size: .; J: TRBJ1-1; DNA: TGTGCCAGCGTTCAGAGGGGGAAGGACACTGAAGCTTTCTTT; CDR3: CASVQRGKDTEAFF
D: .; V: TRBV6-6; size: .; J: TRBJ2-3; DNA: TGTGCCAGCACCCCGACTGGGACACCCCCAGGTACGCAGTATTTT; CDR3: CASTPTGTPPGTQYF
D: TRBD1; V: TRBV27; size: .; J: TRBJ1-4; DNA: TGTGCCAGCAGTCTCCGGACAGGGACTAATGAAAAACTGTTTTTT; CDR3: CASSLRTGTNEKLFF
D: .; V: TRBV14; size: .; J: TRBJ1-4; DNA: TGTGCCAGCAGCCAAGATGAATACCGTCCAGGGCCCGAGAATGAAAAACTGTTTTTT; CDR3: CASSQDEYRPGPENEKLFF
D: .; V: TRBV11-2; size: .; J: TRBJ2-5; DNA: TGTGCCAGCAGCTTACGGACAGCCCAAGAGACCCAGTACTTC; CDR3: CASSLRTAQETQYF
D: .; V: TRBV11-2; size: once; J: TRBJ2-7; DNA: TGTGCCAGCAGCTCTCCAGGACAGGAGGGCCACGAGCAGTACTTC; CDR3: CASSSPGQEGHEQYF
D: TRBD1; V: TRBV28; size: .; J: TRBJ2-7; DNA: TGTGCCAGCGCGACAGGGGGCGTCTCCGAGCAGTACTTC; CDR3: CASATGGVSEQYF
D: .; V: TRBV7-8; size: few; J: TRBJ1-2; DNA: TGTGCCAGCAGTCGACCCGGACAGAATGGCTACACCTTC; CDR3: CASSRPGQNGYTF
D: TRBD1; V: TRBV5-1; size: .; J: TRBJ1-1; DNA: TGCGCCAGCAGCGCTGGACAGGGGTCGATGAACACTGAAGCTTTCTTT; CDR3: CASSAGQGSMNTEAFF
D: TRBD1; V: TRBV5-1; size: .; J: TRBJ2-1; DNA: TGCGCCAGCAGCCCCGGGACAGGCACCAACAATGAGCAGTTCTTC; CDR3: CASSPGTGTNNEQFF
D: TRBD2; V: TRBV19; size: .; J: TRBJ2-3; DNA: TGTGCCACTGCACTAGCGGCCACAGATACGCAGTATTTT; CDR3: CATALAATDTQYF
D: .; V: TRBV20-1; size: .; J: TRBJ2-3; DNA: TGCAGTGCTTGGAGACTAGTTACGCAGTATTTT; CDR3: CSAWRLVTQYF
D: .; V: TRBV28; size: .; J: TRBJ1-1; DNA: TGTGCCAGCAGTTTACTGGGCAGGGAAGCTTTCTTT; CDR3: CASSLLGREAFF
D: TRBD2; V: TRBV28; size: .; J: TRBJ2-1; DNA: TGTGCCAGCAGTACCTTTAGCGGGGCGCAGCAGTTCTTC; CDR3: CASSTFSGAQQFF
D: TRBD1; V: TRBV28; size: .; J: TRBJ1-2; DNA: TGTGCCAGCACCGTCGTGGGGCAGGGGGCGCGTGGCTACACCTTC; CDR3: CASTVVGQGARGYTF
D: TRBD2; V: TRBV2; size: once; J: TRBJ2-1; DNA: TGTGCCAGCAGTGCGGGTCTAGCGGGGTACAATGAGCAGTTCTTC; CDR3: CASSAGLAGYNEQFF
D: TRBD1; V: TRBV28; size: .; J: TRBJ1-2; DNA: TGTGCCAGCAGTGACAGGGGGCTGGCCTATGGCTACACCTTC; CDR3: CASSDRGLAYGYTF
D: .; V: TRBV5-1; size: .; J: TRBJ2-7; DNA: TGCGCCAGCAGCTTGACAGGCCTCTACGAGCAGTACTTC; CDR3: CASSLTGLYEQYF